This paragraph covers one T cell receptor (beta chain) sequence. What it recognizes is unknown. Samples underwent the assay at deep level. Per the original methods: ImmunoSEQ sequences covered only the junction and lacked quality scores; filtering therefore differed. Libraries were prepared by immunoSEQ multiplex PCR; TCRdb keeps only in-frame clonotypes and omits some of them. V and J calls and clone size come straight from that table; D and trimming were deduced from the DNA. The sample records around 2.3 million clones, around 95% being singletons. These data are taken from a study of shared clonotypes between healthy human individuals. Study findings and constraints: Clonotypes shared by all four donors outscored non-shared clonotypes in generation probability.

The sequenced material came from naive CD4+ T cells sorted from blood. Documented subset: CD45RA+ positively selected. The sequence was obtained from a man aged 18-30 years in good health.

CDR3: CASSLDRWNSPLHF. The CDR3 DNA follows: TGTGCCAGCAGTCTGGACAGGTGGAATTCACCCCTCCACTTT. V is TRBV2 and J is TRBJ1-6, with TRBD1 matching 7 bases. There are 14 residues in the CDR3. V shed 5 bases and J 7 bases; nucleotides not matched to a gene: 5. Germline V gene data show CDR1 as SNHLY and CDR2 as FYNNEI.